The 24 T cell receptor beta chains below were found in one sample sequenced in a study of OX40 agonist ivuxolimab in advanced cancers. Only in-frame clones appear in the TCRdb table, and some are missing; sequencing was by immunoSEQ multiplex PCR. The sample yields 50,000 to 80,000 clones, around 90% seen once. The sample consisted of CD4+ or CD8+ T cells sorted from blood, taken in a trial of the OX40 agonist ivuxolimab. The receptors shown here come from an adult with an advanced solid tumor such as melanoma, head and neck, liver or kidney cancer.

The DNA of the CDR3 is TGTGCCAGTAATCGAGGATTCACCGGGGAGCTGTTTTTT. Translation: CASNRGFTGELFF. This chain joins TRBV19 and TRBJ2-2; D gene uncertain. The V and J ends lost 7 bases and 4 bases respectively, with 10 bases between them. Germline CDR1 LNHDA, CDR2 SQIVND (reference sequence). This CDR3 contains 13 residues. The entire variable domain, with the rest obtained from reference TRBV19 and TRBJ2-2, is as follows: DGGITQSPKYLFRKEGQNVTLSCEQNLNHDAMYWYRQDPGQGLRLIYYSQIVNDFQKGDIAEGYSVSREKKESFPLTVTSAQKNPTAFYLCASNRGFTGELFFGEGSRLTVL.

V is TRBV19 and J is TRBJ1-3, with D unresolved. Germline V CDR1 and CDR2: LNHDA, SQIVND (reference sequence). V was trimmed by 3 bases and J by 1 base, leaving 10 bases between them. The CDR3 totals 15 residues. In nucleotides, the CDR3 is TGTGCCAGTAGTATCCTAGTCCGTTCTGGAAACACCATATATTTT. Translated: CASSILVRSGNTIYF.

V is TRBV12-2 and J is TRBJ2-7; the D call of TRBD2 is as the table states it, not checked on the DNA. TRBV12-2 is assigned pseudogene status. CDR3 length equals 21 residues. The CDR3, as DNA: TGTGCAAGTCGCCCCCTTTATTATAGCGGGAGGGACGCCCTTGGGCTACGCGAGCAGTACTTC. Translation: CASRPLYYSGRDALGLREQYF.

V and J are TRBV19 and TRBJ2-2; 12 bases are shared with TRBD2. The CDR3 loop spans 20 amino acids. V lost 7 bases and J lost 3; bases outside the gene matches: 18. Germline CDR1 LNHDA, CDR2 SQIVND (reference sequence). In DNA form, the CDR3 reads TGTGCCAGTACTAATAGGTGGTCTAGCGGGAGGGCCGGGGACACCGGGGAGCTGTTTTTT. Encoded protein: CASTNRWSSGRAGDTGELFF.

This chain connects TRBV2 to TRBJ2-7; D remains ambiguous. Trimming removed 4 bases from V and 3 bases from J, with 7 bases in between. The CDR3 runs 12 residues. Germline V gene data show CDR1 as SNHLY and CDR2 as FYNNEI. The CDR3 DNA reads as TGTGCCAGCAGTGTTCAGGACTACGAGCAGTACTTC. Its protein product is CASSVQDYEQYF.

The V call is TRBV30, the J call TRBJ1-1; TRBD1 is a possible D gene (5 bases). This CDR3 is built from 14 residues. V lost 8 bases to trimming and J lost 0 bases, with 16 bases between them. Per the germline V gene, CDR1 is GTSNPN and CDR2 is SVGIG (reference sequence). The CDR3 sequence is CARQTGGLNTEAFF. CDR3 in DNA: TGTGCCCGACAAACAGGAGGGCTGAACACTGAAGCTTTCTTT.

The V gene is TRBV6-5, the J gene TRBJ1-6; 7 bases map to TRBD1. The CDR3 has 15 residues. V was pared by 4 bases and J by 7 bases, with 7 bases of the junction left unmatched. The germline gives CDR1 MNHEY, CDR2 SVGAGI. As DNA, the CDR3 is TGTGCCAGCAGTTTATCAGGGACAGAAAATTCACCCCTCCACTTT. As protein: CASSLSGTENSPLHF.

The CDR3 nucleotides are TGTGCCAGCAGTGAACTGTACAGTCAAGAGACCCAGTACTTC. It yields the protein CASSELYSQETQYF. The V call is TRBV6-5, the J call TRBJ2-5; no firm D call. V was pared by 5 bases and J by 2 bases, with 12 bases between. This CDR3 comprises 14 residues. Germline V gives CDR1 MNHEY, CDR2 SVGAGI.

The chain is built from TRBV14 and TRBJ1-5; D gene unclear. The CDR3 runs to 14 residues. CDR1 is SGHDN and CDR2 is FVKESK in the germline V gene. Trimming took 3 bases from V and 4 from J, leaving 10 bases between them. This CDR3 reads CASSHTGGNQPQHF. The CDR3, as DNA: TGTGCCAGCAGCCACACGGGAGGAAATCAGCCCCAGCATTTT.

The chain links TRBV2 to TRBJ2-6, with a tentative D call TRBD1 (6 bases). The CDR3 sequence is 14 residues long. Germline V CDR1 and CDR2: SNHLY, FYNNEI. The CDR3 sequence: CCTGLFSGANVLTF. For the CDR3, the DNA is TGTTGCACAGGGCTTTTCTCTGGGGCCAACGTCCTGACTTTC.

This clone has only one observation. This chain uses TRBV6-1 with TRBJ2-7, with D perhaps matching TRBD1 (6 bases). Trimming stripped 6 bases from V and 0 bases from J, with 12 bases between. Per germline, CDR1 MNHNS and CDR2 SASEGT. This CDR3 spans 14 amino acids. The CDR3 reads CASRSGQSSYEQYF. Here the CDR3 DNA reads TGTGCCAGCAGGTCCGGACAGAGCTCCTACGAGCAGTACTTC.

J is TRBJ1-6 and V is TRBV10-1, with D maybe TRBD1 (6 bases). Trimming took 0 bases from V and 7 from J, leaving 13 bases between them. The CDR3 loop spans 16 amino acids. The germline V gene encodes CDR1 WNHNN and CDR2 SYGVQD (reference sequence). The CDR3 coding sequence is TGCGCCAGCAGTGAGTCGATCGGCAGGGGAAATTCACCCCTCCACTTT. It encodes CASSESIGRGNSPLHF.

The chain uses TRBV29-1 and TRBJ1-1; D gene uncertain. This CDR3 comprises 13 residues. CDR1 SQVTM and CDR2 ANQGSEA come from the germline V gene. V lost 1 base to trimming and J lost 2 bases, with 8 bases between them. CDR3 bases: TGCAGCGTTGAAGGGCAGATTAACACTGAAGCTTTCTTT. Residues: CSVEGQINTEAFF.

The rearrangement uses TRBV10-2 and TRBJ2-3, with TRBD2 matching over 7 bases. Germline trimming cut 6 bases from V and 0 bases from J; bases unmatched to any gene: 15. The CDR3 sequence is 18 residues long. Germline assignment: CDR1 WSHSY and CDR2 SAAADI. CDR3 loop: CASSGWLAEDTSTDTQYF. The CDR3 nucleotides are TGCGCCAGCAGCGGGTGGCTAGCGGAAGACACTAGCACAGATACGCAGTATTTT.

There are a few counts of this clone. V usage is TRBV5-1 and J usage is TRBJ2-6; tentative D call: TRBD1 (6 bases). With 4 bases removed from V and 4 bases from J, the gap between germline ends came to 15 bases. The germline gives CDR1 SGHRS, CDR2 YFSETQ. The CDR3 has 16 residues. CDR3 loop: CASSEQGVAGANVLTF. The CDR3, as DNA: TGCGCCAGCAGCGAACAGGGAGTAGCGGGGGCCAACGTCCTGACTTTC.

This clone has only one observation. The chain couples TRBV2 to TRBJ2-1; maybe TRBD1 (5 bases). The CDR3 loop spans 13 amino acids. V lost 3 bases, J lost 4 bases, and 7 bases lay in between. CDR1 and CDR2 (germline): SNHLY, FYNNEI. CDR3 region: CASSDRQYNEQFF. The CDR3 DNA follows: TGTGCCAGCAGTGATCGACAGTACAATGAGCAGTTCTTC.

The CDR3 here is CAWSAGQGGNTIYF. CDR3 nucleotide sequence: TGTGCCTGGAGCGCGGGACAGGGCGGCAACACCATATATTTT. This chain connects TRBV30 to TRBJ1-3; 9 positions match TRBD1. Losses at the gene ends were 3 bases for V and 7 bases for J; bases not matched to a gene: 7. The CDR3 loop spans 14 amino acids. Germline V gene data show CDR1 as GTSNPN and CDR2 as SVGIG (reference sequence). The entire variable domain, with the rest obtained from reference TRBV30 and TRBJ1-3, is as follows: SQTIHQWPATLVQPVGSPLSLECTVEGTSNPNLYWYRQAAGRGLQLLFYSVGIGQISSEVPQNLSASRPQDRQFILSSKKLLLSDSGFYLCAWSAGQGGNTIYFGEGSWLTVV.

This chain links TRBV19 with TRBJ2-2; 8 nucleotides align to TRBD1. This CDR3 region has 13 residues. Per the germline V gene, CDR1 is LNHDA and CDR2 is SQIVND (reference sequence). The trim removed 6 bases at V and 6 bases at J, leaving 3 bases unmatched. CDR3 residues: CASSLQGAGELFF. CDR3 bases: TGTGCCAGTAGCTTACAGGGGGCCGGGGAGCTGTTTTTT.

The chain couples TRBV6-7 to TRBJ1-3; D is ambiguous. Being an ORF, TRBV6-7 has a function that is uncertain. This CDR3 has 12 residues. Trimming took 4 bases from V and 3 from J, leaving 4 bases between them. The CDR3, as DNA: TGTGCCAGCAGTTTCCTTGGAAACACCATATATTTT. Translating gives CASSFLGNTIYF.

This chain joins TRBV5-8 and TRBJ1-2; no reliable D call. V lost 1 base and J lost 8, with 6 bases in between. The CDR3 covers 11 residues. Germline assignment: CDR1 SGHTS and CDR2 YDEGEE. The CDR3 DNA sequence: TGTGCCAGCAGCTTGACTCGAGGCTACACCTTC. Translation: CASSLTRGYTF.

This sequence joins TRBV5-1 and TRBJ2-3, with D possibly matching TRBD1 (6 bases). CDR3 length equals 14 residues. Trimming removed 4 bases from V and 3 bases from J, with 12 bases in between. Germline values: CDR1 SGHRS, CDR2 YFSETQ. CDR3 residues: CASSTHRETDTQYF. Written as DNA, the CDR3 is TGCGCCAGCAGCACACACAGGGAAACAGATACGCAGTATTTT.

V is TRBV6-5 and J is TRBJ1-6; 9 bases are shared with TRBD1. Germline V CDR1 and CDR2: MNHEY, SVGAGI. This CDR3 is built from 14 residues. Trimming cost V 7 bases and J 6 bases; bases outside gene matches: 4. In nucleotides, the CDR3 is TGTGCCAGCACCGGACAGGGGTTTAATTCACCCCTCCACTTT. Translated: CASTGQGFNSPLHF.

This rearrangement joins TRBV6-1 to TRBJ2-7, with TRBD1 identical over 8 bases. The CDR3 runs to 14 residues. Germline loops: CDR1 MNHNS, CDR2 SASEGT. Losses at the gene ends were 4 bases for V and 0 bases for J; bases not matched to a gene: 2. As DNA, the CDR3 is TGTGCCAGCAGTGGGGACAGGAGCTCCTACGAGCAGTACTTC. Amino acid sequence: CASSGDRSSYEQYF.

V gene TRBV5-6 combines with J gene TRBJ2-1, with a possible D match to TRBD2 (6 bases). The V gene's germline CDR1 is SGHDT and CDR2 YYEEEE. The CDR3 loop spans 15 amino acids. The V and J ends lost 4 bases and 9 bases respectively, with 20 bases between them. The chain's CDR3 is CASSPWGLRGTEQFF. CDR3 nucleotide sequence: TGTGCCAGCAGCCCCTGGGGACTCCGCGGCACTGAGCAGTTCTTC.